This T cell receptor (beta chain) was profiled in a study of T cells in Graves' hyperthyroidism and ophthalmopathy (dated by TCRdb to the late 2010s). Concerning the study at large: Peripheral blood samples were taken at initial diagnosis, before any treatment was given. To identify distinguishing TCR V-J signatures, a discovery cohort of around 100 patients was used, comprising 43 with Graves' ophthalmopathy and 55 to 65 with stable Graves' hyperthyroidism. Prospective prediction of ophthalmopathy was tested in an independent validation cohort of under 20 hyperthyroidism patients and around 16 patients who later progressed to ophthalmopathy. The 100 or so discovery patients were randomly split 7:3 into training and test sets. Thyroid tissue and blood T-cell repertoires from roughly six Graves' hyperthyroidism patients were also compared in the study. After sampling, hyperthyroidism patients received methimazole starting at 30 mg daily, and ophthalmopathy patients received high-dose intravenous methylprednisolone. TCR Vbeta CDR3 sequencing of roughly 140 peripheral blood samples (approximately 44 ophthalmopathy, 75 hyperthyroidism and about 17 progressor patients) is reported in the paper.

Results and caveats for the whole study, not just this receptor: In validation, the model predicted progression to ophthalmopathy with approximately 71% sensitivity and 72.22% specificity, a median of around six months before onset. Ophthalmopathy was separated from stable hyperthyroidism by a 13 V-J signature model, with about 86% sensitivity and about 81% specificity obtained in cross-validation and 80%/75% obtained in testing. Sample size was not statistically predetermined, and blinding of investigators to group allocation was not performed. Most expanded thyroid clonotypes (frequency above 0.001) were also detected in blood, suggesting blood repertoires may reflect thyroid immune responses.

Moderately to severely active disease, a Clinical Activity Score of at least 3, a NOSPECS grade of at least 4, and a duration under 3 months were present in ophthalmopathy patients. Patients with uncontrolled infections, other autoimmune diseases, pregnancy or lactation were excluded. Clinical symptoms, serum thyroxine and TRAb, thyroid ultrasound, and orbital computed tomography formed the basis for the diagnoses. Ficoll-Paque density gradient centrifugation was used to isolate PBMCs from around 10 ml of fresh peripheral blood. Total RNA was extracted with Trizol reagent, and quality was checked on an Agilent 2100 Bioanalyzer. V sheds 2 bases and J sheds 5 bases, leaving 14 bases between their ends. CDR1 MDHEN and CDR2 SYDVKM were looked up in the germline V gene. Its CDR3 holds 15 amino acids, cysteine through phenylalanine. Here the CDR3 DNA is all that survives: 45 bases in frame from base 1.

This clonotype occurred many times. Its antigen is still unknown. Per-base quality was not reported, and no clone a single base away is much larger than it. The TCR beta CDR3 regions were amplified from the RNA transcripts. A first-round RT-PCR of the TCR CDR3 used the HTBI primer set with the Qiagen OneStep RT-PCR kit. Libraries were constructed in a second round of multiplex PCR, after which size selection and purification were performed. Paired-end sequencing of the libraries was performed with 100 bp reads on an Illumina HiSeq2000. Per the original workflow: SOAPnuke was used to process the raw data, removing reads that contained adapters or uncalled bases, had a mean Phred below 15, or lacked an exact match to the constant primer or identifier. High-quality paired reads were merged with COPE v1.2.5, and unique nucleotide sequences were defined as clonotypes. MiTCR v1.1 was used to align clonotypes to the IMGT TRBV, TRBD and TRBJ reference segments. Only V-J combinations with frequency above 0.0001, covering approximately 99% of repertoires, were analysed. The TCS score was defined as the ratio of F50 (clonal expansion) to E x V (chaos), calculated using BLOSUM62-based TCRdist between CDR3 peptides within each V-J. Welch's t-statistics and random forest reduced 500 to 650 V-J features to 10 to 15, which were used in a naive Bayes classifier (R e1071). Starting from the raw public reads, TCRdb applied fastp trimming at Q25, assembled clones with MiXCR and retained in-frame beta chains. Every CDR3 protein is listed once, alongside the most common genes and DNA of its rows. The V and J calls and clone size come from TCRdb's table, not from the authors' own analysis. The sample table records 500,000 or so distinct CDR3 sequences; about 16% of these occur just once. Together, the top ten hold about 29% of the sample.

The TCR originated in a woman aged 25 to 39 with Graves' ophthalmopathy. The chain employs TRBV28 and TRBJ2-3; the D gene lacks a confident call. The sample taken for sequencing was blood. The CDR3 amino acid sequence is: CASSLVAEFQDTQYF. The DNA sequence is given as TGTGCCAGCAGTTTAGTGGCAGAATTTCAAGATACGCAGTATTTT.